The entry that follows covers one T cell receptor beta chain sequence. The data derive from a study of control samples from healthy donors and cancer patients. Method: immunoSEQ multiplex PCR; TCRdb's copy keeps in-frame clones and lacks some. The table includes 60,000 or so clones, 95% to 97% detected once. The length of the CDR3 is 15 residues. Germline-derived CDR1 and CDR2 are MNHEY and SVGAGI. Trimming at V came to 7 bases and at J to 5 bases, leaving 11 bases not matched to a gene. The origin of this receptor is a woman aged 18-29 years in good health. The rearrangement links TRBV6-5 to TRBJ2-1, with 7 bases aligning to TRBD2. What was sequenced was blood. CDR3 sequence: CASTPLGGSHNEQFF. The CDR3 DNA reads as TGTGCCAGCACCCCCTTGGGGGGGTCGCACAATGAGCAGTTCTTC.